These 8 T cell receptor beta chains originate from one sample sequenced in a study of OX40 agonist ivuxolimab in advanced cancers. The method was immunoSEQ multiplex PCR; TCRdb's version includes in-frame clones alone and lacks a portion of them. The sample lists about 40,000 clones; around 87% were seen once. The sample in question was CD4+ or CD8+ T cells sorted from blood, obtained in a trial of the OX40 agonist ivuxolimab. These receptors all come from an adult with an advanced solid tumor such as melanoma, head and neck, liver or kidney cancer.

This chain links TRBV6-1 with TRBJ2-3; D unresolved. Germline V gives CDR1 MNHNS, CDR2 SASEGT. The CDR3 loop spans 12 amino acids. V lost 1 base and J lost 7, with 6 bases in between. The CDR3 nucleotides read TGTGCCAGCAGTGAAGTAAGATATACGCAGTATTTT. Amino acids: CASSEVRYTQYF.

The rearrangement joins TRBV5-5 to TRBJ1-4, with 10 nucleotides matching TRBD1. Trimming removed 5 bases from V and 4 bases from J; junction bases left unmatched: 2. The length of the CDR3 is 14 residues. CDR1 SGHKS and CDR2 YYEKEE come from the germline V gene (reference sequence). CDR3 loop: CASRRTGGNEKLFF. The CDR3 DNA is TGTGCCAGCAGGCGGACAGGGGGTAATGAAAAACTGTTTTTT.

J is TRBJ2-7 and V is TRBV7-6, with a tentative D call TRBD1 (5 bases). The V end lost 1 base, the J end lost 3 bases, and 16 bases lay between the germline ends. Per germline, CDR1 SGHVS and CDR2 FNYEAQ. The CDR3 spans 16 residues. CDR3 nucleotides: TGTGCCAGCAGCTTAGTTAGTGGCAGGGCGGACTACGAGCAGTACTTC. Translated: CASSLVSGRADYEQYF.

The chain has TRBV4-2 and TRBJ1-2, with D possibly matching TRBD1 (6 bases). CDR1 and CDR2 from the germline V gene are LGHNA and YNFKEQ. Deletions cut 10 bases from V and 4 bases from J, with 16 bases between. The CDR3 loop spans 13 amino acids. As DNA, the CDR3 is TGTGCCACCCGGCCGGGGGCCTCCTATGGCTACACCTTC. It specifies CATRPGASYGYTF.

The V call is TRBV15, the J call TRBJ2-5; 11 nucleotides match TRBD2. Trimming cost V 0 bases and J 1 base; bases outside gene matches: 10. CDR3 length equals 19 residues. The V gene's germline CDR1 is LNHNV and CDR2 YYDKDF (reference sequence). CDR3 protein: CATSRDSFSGRGSQETQYF. The CDR3 DNA reads as TGTGCCACCAGCAGAGATAGTTTTAGCGGGAGGGGGTCCCAAGAGACCCAGTACTTC.

The chain combines TRBV28 with TRBJ2-5; 8 nucleotides match TRBD1. Germline trimming cut 4 bases from V and 5 bases from J; bases unmatched to any gene: 15. The CDR3 has 17 residues. The germline V gene has CDR1 MDHEN and CDR2 SYDVKM. CDR3 amino acids: CASSSSLWPGGAETQYF. CDR3 bases: TGTGCCAGCAGTTCCTCCCTGTGGCCAGGGGGCGCCGAGACCCAGTACTTC.

This clone came up once. The chain employs TRBV6-1 and TRBJ2-3, with D maybe TRBD1 (5 bases). The CDR3 spans 12 residues. CDR1 and CDR2 from the germline V gene are MNHNS and SASEGT. The germline V and J ends were trimmed by 11 bases and 8 bases, with 17 bases remaining between them. For the CDR3, the DNA is TGTGCCGGAACAGGAGTACACGGTACGCAGTATTTT. Protein: CAGTGVHGTQYF.

The rearrangement joins TRBV28 to TRBJ1-5; unclear D gene. This CDR3 has 16 residues. Germline V gene data show CDR1 as MDHEN and CDR2 as SYDVKM. Trimming took off 5 bases at V and 6 bases at J, with 20 bases between the two ends. CDR3 in amino acids: CASSPTPDGRVQPQHF. Here the CDR3 DNA reads TGTGCCAGCAGTCCCACCCCAGATGGGCGGGTTCAGCCCCAGCATTTT.